Listed here are 8 T cell receptor beta chains from one sample, sequenced in a study of post-analysis software for immune sequencing data. Study results and caveats: Compared with controls, patients had more of 4 to 6 TRBV segments, including TRBV5-6, TRBV5-1 and TRBV20-1.

No antigen is known for these receptors. TCR beta libraries were prepared from cDNA with unique molecular identifiers. TCRdb re-derived calls from the PCR reads in MiXCR, one entry per CDR3 protein. Here the sample spans about 460,000 distinct CDR3 sequences, around 40% being singletons. The specimen was blood. These receptors all come from a girl between 5 and 17 years old with multiple sclerosis.

CDR3 nucleotide sequence: TGTGCCAGCAGGGGGAATCTAGAGGATGGCTACACCTTC. This translates into CASRGNLEDGYTF. J is TRBJ1-2 and V is TRBV28; D unresolved. V was pared by 6 bases and J by 6 bases, with 14 bases between. The CDR3 is 13 residues long. CDR1 and CDR2 from the germline V gene are MDHEN and SYDVKM.

This clonotype was detected only a few times. V usage is TRBV18 and J usage is TRBJ2-7; 7 bases fit TRBD2. This CDR3 contains 14 residues. CDR1 KGHSH and CDR2 LQKENI come from the germline V gene. V lost 3 bases, J lost 1 base, and 3 bases stayed unmatched. CDR3 in amino acids: CASSPAGGSYEQYF. The CDR3 nucleotides are TGTGCCAGCTCACCGGCCGGGGGGTCCTACGAGCAGTACTTC.

CDR3 sequence (DNA): TGCGCCAGCAGCCAAGATGCGGGAGTGGTATACAATGAGCAGTTCTTC. This sequence encodes CASSQDAGVVYNEQFF. The chain links TRBV4-1 to TRBJ2-1, with TRBD2 identical over 7 bases. Germline V gene sequence: CDR1 MGHRA, CDR2 YSYEKL. The V gene end was trimmed by 0 bases and the J gene end by 4 bases; junction bases not matched to a gene: 6. This CDR3 is 16 amino acids long.

This clonotype came up a few times. V usage is TRBV29-1 and J usage is TRBJ1-5; 10 nucleotides align to TRBD1. V shed 5 bases, J shed 6 bases, and the junction held 1 base outside the gene matches. The V gene's germline CDR1 is SQVTM and CDR2 ANQGSEA. The CDR3 is 12 residues long. DNA for the CDR3: TGCAGCGTTTGGGACAGGGGTCAGCCCCAGCATTTT. It codes for CSVWDRGQPQHF.

The chain combines TRBV7-9 with TRBJ1-6; unclear D gene. The CDR3 is 14 residues long. Germline values: CDR1 SEHNR, CDR2 FQNEAQ (reference sequence). V lost 5 bases and J lost 4, with 9 bases in between. The CDR3 bases are TGTGCCAGCAGCCGAGCAGGTTATAATTCACCCCTCCACTTT. As protein: CASSRAGYNSPLHF.

The chain couples TRBV6-2 or TRBV6-3 to TRBJ2-5, with 11 bases fitting TRBD2. The V segment lost 2 bases and the J segment 3 bases; nucleotides outside the gene matches: 5. The CDR3 runs 16 residues. The germline V gene has CDR1 MNHEY and CDR2 SVGEGT. CDR3 DNA sequence: TGTGCCAGCAGTTACGGTAGCGGGAGGGCCGAAGAGACCCAGTACTTC. Translated, it gives CASSYGSGRAEETQYF.

The chain recombines TRBV4-1 with TRBJ2-3; D is possibly TRBD2 (6 bases). V lost 3 bases and J 3 bases, leaving 22 bases between the germline ends. The CDR3 spans 18 residues. CDR1 is MGHRA, CDR2 YSYEKL, per germline. The CDR3 DNA reads as TGCGCCAGCAGCCAGACAGCTTCTGGAGGGATTGAGACAGATACGCAGTATTTT. Protein product: CASSQTASGGIETDTQYF.

This clonotype occurred a few times. The chain uses TRBV7-8 and TRBJ1-5; 8 nucleotides line up with TRBD1. V shed 5 bases and J 0 bases; nucleotides not matched to a gene: 12. The CDR3 totals 18 residues. The germline V gene has CDR1 SGHVS and CDR2 FQNEAQ. The DNA of the CDR3 is TGTGCCAGCAGCCAGGACAGGGCTCCTCGAAATAGCAATCAGCCCCAGCATTTT. Translated, it gives CASSQDRAPRNSNQPQHF.